A single sample gave rise to the 18 T cell receptor beta chains below, sequenced in a study of blood T cell repertoires in COVID-19. Profiling relied on immunoSEQ multiplex PCR, and the TCRdb table lists in-frame clones only, not all of them. The sample has about 64,000 clones; roughly 82% are singletons. The material sequenced was peripheral blood. Receptors originate from a woman between 55 and 75 years old with acute or convalescent COVID-19.

For the CDR3, the DNA is TGCAGCGTTGGTCTAGTCGACGAGCAGTACTTC. This translates into CSVGLVDEQYF. This chain links TRBV29-1 with TRBJ2-7; the D is unclear. The CDR3 totals 11 residues. Trimming removed 4 bases from V and 5 bases from J, with 9 bases in between. The germline V gene has CDR1 SQVTM and CDR2 ANQGSEA.

The rearrangement joins TRBV6-5 to TRBJ1-1, with 8 bases that match TRBD1. From germline, CDR1 is MNHEY and CDR2 SVGAGI. J was trimmed by 1 base and V by 4 bases; bases with no gene match: 5. This CDR3 spans 15 amino acids. Written as DNA, the CDR3 is TGTGCCAGCAGTTCTACAGGGGGGGCGAACACTGAAGCTTTCTTT. Translating it yields CASSSTGGANTEAFF.

The V call is TRBV4-1, the J call TRBJ2-3; 11 bases map to TRBD1. Unmatched junction bases numbered 5, after V lost 4 bases and J lost 5 bases. This CDR3 spans 15 amino acids. Germline V gives CDR1 MGHRA, CDR2 YSYEKL. This CDR3 reads CASSLGTGGVDTQYF. CDR3 sequence (DNA): TGCGCCAGCAGCCTTGGGACAGGGGGAGTAGATACGCAGTATTTT.

The rearrangement uses TRBV9 and TRBJ1-5; D might be TRBD1 (6 bases). This CDR3 spans 13 amino acids. The V gene's germline CDR1 is SGDLS and CDR2 YYNGEE. Trimming cost V 4 bases and J 4 bases, with 9 bases left between them. For the CDR3, the DNA is TGTGCCAGCAGCCTGGGGGCGAATCAGCCCCAGCATTTT. Translating it yields CASSLGANQPQHF.

This rearrangement joins TRBV5-6 to TRBJ1-4, with D unresolved. CDR3 length: 12 amino acids. Germline V gene lookup returns CDR1 SGHDT and CDR2 YYEEEE. The V gene lost 3 bases and the J gene lost 4 bases, with 4 bases spanning the gap. The CDR3 reads CASSSGNEKLFF. As DNA, the CDR3 is TGTGCCAGCAGCTCCGGTAATGAAAAACTGTTTTTT.

V usage is TRBV6-6 and J usage is TRBJ2-5, with D maybe TRBD2 (5 bases). CDR1 and CDR2 from the germline V gene are MNHNY and SVGAGI (reference sequence). CDR3 length equals 13 residues. With 10 bases removed from V and 4 bases from J, the gap between germline ends came to 16 bases. In DNA, the CDR3 is TGTGCCACCCACCCGGCGGGTGCAGAGACCCAGTACTTC. Residues: CATHPAGAETQYF.

This clone was detected only once. This sequence joins TRBV9 and TRBJ2-3; weak D call: TRBD2 (6 bases). The V and J ends lost 4 bases and 6 bases respectively, with 15 bases between them. This CDR3 is built from 14 residues. Germline V gives CDR1 SGDLS, CDR2 YYNGEE. The CDR3 nucleotides read TGTGCCAGCAGCTTCCGACTGGGAGGTGATACGCAGTATTTT. Protein sequence: CASSFRLGGDTQYF.

This clone was detected a few times. The rearrangement uses TRBV7-3 and TRBJ1-6; TRBD1 aligns across 9 bases. After removal of 6 bases from V and 7 bases from J, the junction contained 7 bases not matched to a gene. The germline CDR1 and CDR2 sequences are SGHTA and FQGTGA. The CDR3 spans 15 residues. The DNA for the CDR3 is TGTGCCAGCAGTCTCGAGGGACAGGGAAATTCACCCCTCCACTTT. Its translation: CASSLEGQGNSPLHF.

The chain joins TRBV4-1 to TRBJ1-4, with D possibly being TRBD1 (5 bases). The germline V gene has CDR1 MGHRA and CDR2 YSYEKL. V dropped 4 bases and J dropped 3 bases, with 15 bases sitting between them. This CDR3 spans 16 amino acids. Written as DNA, the CDR3 is TGCGCCAGCAGCCTATCCGCGGGGGGGGCTAATGAAAAACTGTTTTTT. Encoded protein: CASSLSAGGANEKLFF.

The chain couples TRBV2 to TRBJ1-4, with 9 bases aligning to TRBD1. Germline assignment: CDR1 SNHLY and CDR2 FYNNEI. The CDR3 length is 15 residues. J gave up 2 bases and V 4 bases, and 2 bases lay outside the gene matches. This CDR3 reads CASSGTGATNEKLFF. The CDR3 bases are TGTGCCAGCAGTGGGACAGGGGCTACTAATGAAAAACTGTTTTTT.

The J gene is TRBJ2-3, the V gene TRBV9; maybe TRBD1 (5 bases). V was shortened by 2 bases and J by 0 bases, with 13 bases between the two germline ends. Germline V lookup: CDR1 SGDLS, CDR2 YYNGEE. The CDR3 has 16 amino acids. CDR3 amino acids: CASSVRAETSTDTQYF. The CDR3 nucleotides read TGTGCCAGCAGCGTCAGGGCCGAAACTAGCACAGATACGCAGTATTTT.

This clone has just one count. This sequence joins TRBV30 and TRBJ1-5; D remains ambiguous. CDR3 length: 13 amino acids. Germline V lookup: CDR1 GTSNPN, CDR2 SVGIG (reference sequence). V was trimmed by 1 base and J by 5 bases, leaving 9 bases between them. CDR3 region: CAWSGGRDQPQHF. In DNA, the CDR3 is TGTGCCTGGAGTGGAGGTCGCGATCAGCCCCAGCATTTT.

This clone was recorded once. The rearrangement joins TRBV5-6 to TRBJ2-5, with a possible D match to TRBD1 (5 bases). The length of the CDR3 is 13 residues. The germline gives CDR1 SGHDT, CDR2 YYEEEE. V was pared by 0 bases and J by 2 bases, with 5 bases between. CDR3 sequence reads: CASSLGQQETQYF. The CDR3 DNA is TGTGCCAGCAGCTTGGGACAGCAAGAGACCCAGTACTTC.

This clone was counted once. V is TRBV2 and J is TRBJ2-7; TRBD2 matches 9 bases. After removal of 8 bases from V and 12 bases from J, the junction contained 11 bases not matched to a gene. CDR3 length: 12 residues. Germline loops: CDR1 SNHLY, CDR2 FYNNEI. The CDR3 coding sequence is TGTGCCAGCCTGTCGCAGCGGGGGGTGGGGTACTTC. Encoded protein: CASLSQRGVGYF.

The rearrangement joins TRBV10-3 to TRBJ2-7, with D possibly TRBD1 on 5 matching bases. The V end lost 9 bases, the J end lost 5 bases, and 14 bases lay between the germline ends. Germline V gives CDR1 ENHRY, CDR2 SYGVKD. The CDR3 totals 12 residues. Here the CDR3 reads CAMSQGVHEQYF. As DNA, the CDR3 is TGTGCCATGTCTCAGGGCGTCCACGAGCAGTACTTC.

The chain joins TRBV7-2 to TRBJ2-1; 16 bases match TRBD2. Per the germline V gene, CDR1 is SGHTA and CDR2 is FQGNSA. The CDR3 loop spans 18 amino acids. Trimming took 3 bases from V and 9 from J; bases not matched to a gene: 11. The CDR3 nucleotides are TGTGCCAGCAGCTTCAGGCCGGGACTAGCGGGGGGGCCCGGTGAGCAGTTCTTC. Protein sequence: CASSFRPGLAGGPGEQFF.

The V and J genes are TRBV2 and TRBJ2-3; TRBD1 aligns across 11 bases. From germline, CDR1 is SNHLY and CDR2 FYNNEI. With 3 bases clipped from V and 3 bases from J, the junction kept 2 bases outside the gene matches. This CDR3 region has 15 residues. DNA of the CDR3: TGTGCCAGCAGTGAGGACAGGGGGCAGACAGATACGCAGTATTTT. Translated, it gives CASSEDRGQTDTQYF.

The rearrangement links TRBV5-1 to TRBJ1-2; no clear D. CDR1 and CDR2 from the germline V gene are SGHRS and YFSETQ. This CDR3 is 13 amino acids long. Trimming took off 0 bases at V and 7 bases at J, with 10 bases between the two ends. CDR3 DNA sequence: TGCGCCAGCAGCTTGGCTTCGGGGAGTGGCTACACCTTC. Amino acid sequence: CASSLASGSGYTF.